This record looks at one TCR beta chain sequence and its context. Germline V CDR1 and CDR2: SGHDT, YYEEEE. J lost 0 bases, V lost 5 bases, and 2 bases had no gene match. The CDR3 totals 14 residues. Original data processing: How many nucleated cells were present was estimated from reference gene primer amplification. Here immunoSEQ multiplex PCR was the method, and the copy in TCRdb shows in-frame clones only, minus some. V, J and clone size derive from that table, while D and trimming were established from the DNA sequence. The data hold 120,000 to 150,000 clones, with roughly 80% observed a single time. The data derive from a study of blood T cell repertoires in COVID-19. Across the study: Whether acute or convalescent, the COVID-19 samples came from the United States, Italy and Spain. The analysed material was cDNA or gDNA that came from T cells, B-cell-depleted T cells, or PBMCs.

The gene calls are TRBV5-6 and TRBJ2-7; 10 bases are shared with TRBD1. The sequence was obtained from a middle-aged man with acute or convalescent COVID-19. The sequencing input was peripheral blood. The CDR3 protein is CASSWDRGSYEQYV. CDR3 DNA sequence: TGTGCCAGCAGTTGGGACAGGGGCTCCTACGAGCAGTACGTC.